These 6 T cell receptor beta chains were all obtained from the same sample, sequenced in a study of T cell repertoires in cytomegalovirus infection. No cognate antigen is known for these TCRs. TCRdb passed the reads through MiXCR, listing each CDR3 protein once. The data hold 700,000 to 850,000 distinct CDR3 sequences, with roughly 33% observed a single time. Sequences were derived from cultured CD8+ T cells from PBMCs, sampled from culture after CMV antigen stimulation. The receptors here all came from a human donor in good health (CMV status not recorded). Some clones in this sample may be carry-over from other donors' samples.

The sample holds many counts of this clonotype. The chain carries TRBV6-2 or TRBV6-3 and TRBJ1-1, with TRBD1 matching 7 bases. The CDR3 spans 15 residues. Unmatched junction bases numbered 6, after V lost 0 bases and J lost 5 bases. The germline V gene encodes CDR1 MNHEY and CDR2 SVGEGT. CDR3 in amino acids: CASSYSIGRGTEAFF. The CDR3 DNA is TGTGCCAGCAGTTACTCGATCGGCAGGGGGACTGAAGCTTTCTTT.

This clonotype was observed a handful of times. The V gene is TRBV5-6, the J gene TRBJ2-5; 8 nucleotides line up with TRBD2. The CDR3 loop spans 15 amino acids. Per germline, CDR1 SGHDT and CDR2 YYEEEE. Trimming at V came to 2 bases and at J to 3 bases, leaving 6 bases not matched to a gene. For the CDR3, the DNA is TGTGCCAGCAGCTTCCTCCGGGAGGGGGAAGAGACCCAGTACTTC. Its translation is CASSFLREGEETQYF.

This clonotype was detected ten times or more. V is TRBV7-2 and J is TRBJ2-1; no clear D gene. Germline values: CDR1 SGHTA, CDR2 FQGNSA. The CDR3 totals 14 residues. Trimming shortened V by 3 bases and J by 7 bases, and 13 bases separated the two germline ends. CDR3 DNA: TGTGCCAGCAGCTTGAATGCCCCCCAAAATGAGCAGTTCTTC. Its translation: CASSLNAPQNEQFF.

This rearrangement joins TRBV3-1 to TRBJ2-1; TRBD2 aligns across 9 bases. The trim removed 2 bases at V and 2 bases at J, leaving 10 bases unmatched. This CDR3 is 18 amino acids long. Germline V CDR1 and CDR2: LGHDT, YNNKEL (reference sequence). The CDR3 DNA sequence: TGTGCCAGCAGCCAATTTCGACAGGGACTAGCACCCTACAATGAGCAGTTCTTC. It yields the protein CASSQFRQGLAPYNEQFF.

The chain has TRBV4-1 and TRBJ2-2, with D tentatively TRBD1 (6 bases). This CDR3 spans 16 amino acids. Trimming pared 3 bases from V and 0 bases from J, leaving 11 bases between. The germline V gene encodes CDR1 MGHRA and CDR2 YSYEKL. The CDR3 sequence is CASSQGADTNTGELFF. Here the CDR3 DNA reads TGCGCCAGCAGCCAGGGGGCAGACACGAACACCGGGGAGCTGTTTTTT.

This clonotype was seen a few times. This chain joins TRBV7-6 and TRBJ2-2; 11 bases map to TRBD2. Germline CDR1 reads SGHVS; CDR2 reads FNYEAQ. CDR3 length: 17 residues. Losses at the gene ends were 7 bases for V and 4 bases for J; bases not matched to a gene: 11. CDR3: CASTLTPGLAATGELFF. The CDR3 DNA is TGTGCCAGCACCCTAACTCCGGGACTAGCGGCCACCGGGGAGCTGTTTTTT.